A single T cell receptor beta chain is shown here with its context. Its antigen is unknown. TCRdb fed the RT-PCR reads into MiXCR, producing one record per CDR3 protein. The data show about 480,000 distinct CDR3 sequences, over 25% seen once. This entry comes from a study of response to subunit inactivated influenza vaccine. Points from the study as a whole: Authors suggested seasonal influenza vaccinations each recruit few new T cells.

The germline gives CDR1 MDHEN, CDR2 SYDVKM. Trimming took off 5 bases at V and 9 bases at J, with 17 bases between the two ends. This CDR3 contains 13 residues. Sequenced here: CD4+ T cells sorted from PBMCs, sampled less than 6 days after vaccination. This TCR derives from a man in his fifties or sixties who received an inactivated influenza vaccine. This sequence joins TRBV28 and TRBJ2-7, with D perhaps matching TRBD1 (6 bases). CDR3 sequence: CASSRDTTVRQYF. The CDR3 DNA reads as TGTGCCAGCAGTCGGGACACAACAGTGCGGCAGTACTTC. Full variable domain (missing parts from reference TRBV28 and TRBJ2-7): DVKVTQSSRYLVKRTGEKVFLECVQDMDHENMFWYRQDPGLGLRLIYFSYDVKMKEKGDIPEGYSVSREKKERFSLILESASTNQTSMYLCASSRDTTVRQYFGPGTRLTVT.